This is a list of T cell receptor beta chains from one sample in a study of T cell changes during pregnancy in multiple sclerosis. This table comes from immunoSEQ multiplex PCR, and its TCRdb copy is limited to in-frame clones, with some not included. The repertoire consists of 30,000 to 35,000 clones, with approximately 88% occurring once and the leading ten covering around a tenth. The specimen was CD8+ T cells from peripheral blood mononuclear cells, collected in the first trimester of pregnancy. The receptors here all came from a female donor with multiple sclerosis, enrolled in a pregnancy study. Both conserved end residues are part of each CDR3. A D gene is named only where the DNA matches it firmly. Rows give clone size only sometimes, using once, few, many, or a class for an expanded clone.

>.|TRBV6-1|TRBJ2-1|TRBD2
TGTGCCAGCAGTGCGGGAGCGGGAGGGTCCTACAATGAGCAGTTCTTC
CASSAGAGGSYNEQFF
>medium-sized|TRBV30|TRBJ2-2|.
TGTGCCTGGAGTCCAGGGCCATTCACCGGGGAGCTGTTTTTT
CAWSPGPFTGELFF
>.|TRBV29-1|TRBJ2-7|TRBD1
TGCAGCGTTATTGGTTCAGGGGGCGGGTACGAGCAGTACTTC
CSVIGSGGGYEQYF
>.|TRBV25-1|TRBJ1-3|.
TGTGCCAGCAGTCCACGTGGAGCAGTTACTGGAAACACCATATATTTT
CASSPRGAVTGNTIYF
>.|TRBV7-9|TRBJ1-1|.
TGTGCCAGCAGCTGGGGGGGGAACACTGAAGCTTTCTTT
CASSWGGNTEAFF
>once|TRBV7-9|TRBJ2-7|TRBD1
TGTGCCAGCAGAGGGACAGGGACCTACGAGCAGTACTTC
CASRGTGTYEQYF
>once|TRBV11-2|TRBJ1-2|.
TGTGCCAGCACCACCATGGGAAGGGGAGGTGGCTACACCTTC
CASTTMGRGGGYTF
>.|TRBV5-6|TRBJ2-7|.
TGTGCCAGCAGCTTACAGGACTCCTACGAGCAGTACTTC
CASSLQDSYEQYF
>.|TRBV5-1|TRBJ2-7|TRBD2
TGCGCCAGCAAGGTCGGGAACAGACCTAGCGGAAGCTCCTACGAGCAGTACTTC
CASKVGNRPSGSSYEQYF
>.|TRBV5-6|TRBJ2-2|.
TGTGCCAGCAGCGCGGAGAATCCCCTACAGCTGTTTTTT
CASSAENPLQLFF
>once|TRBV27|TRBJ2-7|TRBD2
TGTGCCAGCAGCCCAACCGGGACTAGCCTGTACGAGCAGTACTTC
CASSPTGTSLYEQYF
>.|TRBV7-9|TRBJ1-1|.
TGTGCCAGCAGCCCCCTTTCCGGGACATTGGAAGCTTTCTTT
CASSPLSGTLEAFF
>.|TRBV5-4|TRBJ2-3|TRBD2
TGTGCCAGCAGTGGCCTAGCGGGGGACACAGATACGCAGTATTTT
CASSGLAGDTDTQYF
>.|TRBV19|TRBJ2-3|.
TGTGCCAGTAGGCGGGGGCTCACAGATACGCAGTATTTT
CASRRGLTDTQYF
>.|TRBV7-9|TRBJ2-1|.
TGTGCCAGCAGCCCCGGGACACAGAGAAATGAGCAGTTCTTC
CASSPGTQRNEQFF
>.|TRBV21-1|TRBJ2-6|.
TGTGCCAGCAGCCTGGGCCTGTGGGTCGGGGCCAACGTCCTGACTTTC
CASSLGLWVGANVLTF
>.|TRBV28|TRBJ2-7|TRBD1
TGTGCCAGCAGCCAAGGACAGGTCGAGCAGTACTTC
CASSQGQVEQYF
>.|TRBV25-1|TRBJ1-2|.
TGTGCCAGCAGTGAATTCCCCGGGAATGGCTACACCTTC
CASSEFPGNGYTF
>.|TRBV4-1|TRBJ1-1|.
TGCGCCAGCAGCCAAGGTGGGGGGTCGGACACTGAAGCTTTCTTT
CASSQGGGSDTEAFF
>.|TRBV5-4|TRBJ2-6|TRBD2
TGTGCCAGCAAGGAACTAGCGGGAGATAGTGGGGCCAACGTCCTGACTTTC
CASKELAGDSGANVLTF
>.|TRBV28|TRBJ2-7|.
TGTGCCAGCAGTTCCCCCCCGGTCCGCGGCGAGCAGTACTTC
CASSSPPVRGEQYF
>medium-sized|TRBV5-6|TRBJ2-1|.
TGTGCCAGCAGCTGGCTAGGTTACAATGAGCAGTTCTTC
CASSWLGYNEQFF
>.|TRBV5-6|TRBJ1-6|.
TGTGCCAGCAGCTTGGATGGGACTGGGGATTCACCCCTCCACTTT
CASSLDGTGDSPLHF
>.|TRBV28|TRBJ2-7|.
TGTGCCAGCAGTCCGCCCCTTAGCGGAGTCGAGCAGTACTTC
CASSPPLSGVEQYF
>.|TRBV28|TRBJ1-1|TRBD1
TGTGCCAGCAGAGACAGGGGGTCAAGACAAGCTTTCTTT
CASRDRGSRQAFF
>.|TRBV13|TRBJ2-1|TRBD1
TGTGCCAGCAGCTTCGGACAGGGGATAGGTGGAAACAATGAGCAGTTCTTC
CASSFGQGIGGNNEQFF
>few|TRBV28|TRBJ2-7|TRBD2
TGTGCCAGCAGTTTACCCACTAGCGGGGTCCACGAGCAGTACTTC
CASSLPTSGVHEQYF
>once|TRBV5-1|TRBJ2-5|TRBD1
TGCGCCAGCAGCTTGGCCAGGGGGGAGACCCAGTACTTC
CASSLARGETQYF
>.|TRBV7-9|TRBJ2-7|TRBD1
TGTGCCAGCAGTTCCGACAGGGGAGGATTCTACGAGCAGTACTTC
CASSSDRGGFYEQYF
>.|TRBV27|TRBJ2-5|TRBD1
TGTGCCAGCGGTCAGGGGGCCCAAGAGACCCAGTACTTC
CASGQGAQETQYF
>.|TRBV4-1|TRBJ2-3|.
TGCGCCAGCAGCCTGTCAGACCGCGCCGGGGATACGCAGTATTTT
CASSLSDRAGDTQYF
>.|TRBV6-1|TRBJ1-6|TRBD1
TGTGCCAGCAGTGAAGAAACAGGGGGTAATTCACCCCTCCACTTT
CASSEETGGNSPLHF
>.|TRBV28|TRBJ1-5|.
TGTGCCAGCAGTTTACGGGTCTATAGCGAGCCCCAGCATTTT
CASSLRVYSEPQHF
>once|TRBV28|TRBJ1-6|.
TGTGCCAGCTCGACGGTGAGGTCCCGGATTAATTCACCCCTCCACTTT
CASSTVRSRINSPLHF
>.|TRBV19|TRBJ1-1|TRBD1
TGTGCCAGTAGTATAGGGGACAGGGGGCAATCTCTTCCCACTGAAGCTTTCTTT
CASSIGDRGQSLPTEAFF
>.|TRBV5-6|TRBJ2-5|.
TGTGCCAGCAGCCCACGGGGTAGCGCGACCCAAGAGACCCAGTACTTC
CASSPRGSATQETQYF
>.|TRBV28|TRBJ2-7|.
TGTGCCAGCACCGAATCACAGTACTCCTACGAGCAGTACTTC
CASTESQYSYEQYF
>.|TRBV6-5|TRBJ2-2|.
TGTGCCAGCAGTTACTCGCAACTATACGGGGAGCTGTTTTTT
CASSYSQLYGELFF
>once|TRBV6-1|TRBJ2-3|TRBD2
TGTGCCATCAGTGAGCGGGAGGGCCCAGATACGCAGTATTTT
CAISEREGPDTQYF
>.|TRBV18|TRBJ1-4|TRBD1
TGTGCCAGCTCAAACCACCCGACAGGGGATGAAAAACTGTTTTTT
CASSNHPTGDEKLFF
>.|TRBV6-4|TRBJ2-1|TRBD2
TGTGCCAGCAGTGACCGGACTAGCGGGGGGTACAATGAGCAGTTCTTC
CASSDRTSGGYNEQFF
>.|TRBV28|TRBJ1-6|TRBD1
TGTGCCAGCAGTCCCCAGACAGGGGTGTCACCCCTCCACTTT
CASSPQTGVSPLHF
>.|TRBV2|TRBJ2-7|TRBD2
TGTGCCAGCGGATTCCCTAGCGGGGGATCCTACGAGCAGTACTTC
CASGFPSGGSYEQYF
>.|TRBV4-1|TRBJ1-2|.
TGCGCCAGCAGCCAAGTCGGGGGTGGCTACACCTTC
CASSQVGGGYTF
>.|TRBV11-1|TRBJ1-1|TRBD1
TGTGCCAGCAGCCTGGCCCCAGGGGGCACTGAAGCTTTCTTT
CASSLAPGGTEAFF
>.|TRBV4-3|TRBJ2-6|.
TGCGCCAGCAGCCATCCGGCGGGGTCTGGGGCCAACGTCCTGACTTTC
CASSHPAGSGANVLTF
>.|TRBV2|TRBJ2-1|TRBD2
TGTGCCAGCACAACTGGCGGGGGGGTCTACAATGAGCAGTTCTTC
CASTTGGGVYNEQFF
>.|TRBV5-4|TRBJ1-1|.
TGTGCCAGCAGCTTGGAGGGCATAGGGGGAAGGGATGAAGCTTTCTTT
CASSLEGIGGRDEAFF
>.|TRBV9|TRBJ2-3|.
TGTGCCAGCAGCGTAGGCGGGGAGCCAGATACGCAGTATTTT
CASSVGGEPDTQYF
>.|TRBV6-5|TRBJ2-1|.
TGTGCCAGCAGTTACTCGGCCGACAATGAGCAGTTCTTC
CASSYSADNEQFF
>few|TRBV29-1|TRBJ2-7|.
TGCAGCGTTATACAGGGCGAAAGAGCGGAGCAGTACTTC
CSVIQGERAEQYF
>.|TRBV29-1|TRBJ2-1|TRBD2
TGCAGCGTAGAGGGACTAGGCGATGAGCAGTTCTTC
CSVEGLGDEQFF
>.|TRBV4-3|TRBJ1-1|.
TGCGCCAGCAGCCAAAGTCGACAGATGAACACTGAAGCTTTCTTT
CASSQSRQMNTEAFF